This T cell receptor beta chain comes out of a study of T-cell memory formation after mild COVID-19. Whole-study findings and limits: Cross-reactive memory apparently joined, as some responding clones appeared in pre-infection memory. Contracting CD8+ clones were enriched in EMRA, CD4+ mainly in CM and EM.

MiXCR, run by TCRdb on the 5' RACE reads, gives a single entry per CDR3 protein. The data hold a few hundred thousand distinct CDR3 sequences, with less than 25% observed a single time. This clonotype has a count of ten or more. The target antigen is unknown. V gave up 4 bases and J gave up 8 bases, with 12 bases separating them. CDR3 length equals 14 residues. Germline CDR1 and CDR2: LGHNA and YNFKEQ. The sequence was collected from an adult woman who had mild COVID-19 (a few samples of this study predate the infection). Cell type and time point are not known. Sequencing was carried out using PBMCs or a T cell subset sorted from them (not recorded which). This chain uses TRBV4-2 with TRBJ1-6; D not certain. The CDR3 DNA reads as TGTGCCAGCAGCCCCGGAAATACTCATTCACCCCTCCACTTT. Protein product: CASSPGNTHSPLHF.